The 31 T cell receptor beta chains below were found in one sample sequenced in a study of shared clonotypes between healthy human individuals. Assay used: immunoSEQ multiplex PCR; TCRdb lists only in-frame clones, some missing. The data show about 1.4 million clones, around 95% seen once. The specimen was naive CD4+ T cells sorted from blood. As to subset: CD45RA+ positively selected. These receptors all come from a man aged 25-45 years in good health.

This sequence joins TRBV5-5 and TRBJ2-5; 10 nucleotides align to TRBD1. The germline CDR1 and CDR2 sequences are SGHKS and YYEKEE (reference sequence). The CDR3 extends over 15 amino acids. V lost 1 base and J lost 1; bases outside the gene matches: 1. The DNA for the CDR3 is TGTGCCAGCAGCTTGCGGACAGGGGGCCAAGAGACCCAGTACTTC. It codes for CASSLRTGGQETQYF.

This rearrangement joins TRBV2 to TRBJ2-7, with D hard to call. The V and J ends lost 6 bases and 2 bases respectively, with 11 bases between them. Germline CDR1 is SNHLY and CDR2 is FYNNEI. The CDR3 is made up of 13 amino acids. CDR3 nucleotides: TGTGCCAGCAGAGACGGACCAACCTACGAGCAGTACTTC. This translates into CASRDGPTYEQYF. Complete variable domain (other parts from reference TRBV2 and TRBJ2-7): EPEVTQTPSHQVTQMGQEVILRCVPISNHLYFYWYRQILGQKVEFLVSFYNNEISEKSEIFDDQFSVERPDGSNFTLKIRSTKLEDSAMYFCASRDGPTYEQYFGPGTRLTVT.

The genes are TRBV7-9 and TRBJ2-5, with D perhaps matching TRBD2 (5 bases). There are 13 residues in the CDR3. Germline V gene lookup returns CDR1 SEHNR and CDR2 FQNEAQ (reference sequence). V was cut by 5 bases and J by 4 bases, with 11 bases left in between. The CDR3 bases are TGTGCCAGCAGCCCCGGTAGCGTAGAGACCCAGTACTTC. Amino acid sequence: CASSPGSVETQYF.

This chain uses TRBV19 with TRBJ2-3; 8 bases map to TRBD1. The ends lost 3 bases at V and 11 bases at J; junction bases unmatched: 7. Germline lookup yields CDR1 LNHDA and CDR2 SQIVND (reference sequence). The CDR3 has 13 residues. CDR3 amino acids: CASSMGDRTVQYF. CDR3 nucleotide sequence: TGTGCCAGTAGTATGGGGGACAGGACCGTGCAGTATTTT.

The CDR3 loop reads CASSFKVGTSEITDTQYF. The CDR3 DNA reads TGTGCCAGCAGCTTTAAGGTCGGGACTAGCGAAATCACAGATACGCAGTATTTT. The chain recombines TRBV7-9 with TRBJ2-3; 10 bases agree with TRBD2. This CDR3 region has 18 residues. CDR1 is SEHNR and CDR2 is FQNEAQ in the germline V gene (reference sequence). The V gene end was trimmed by 3 bases and the J gene end by 2 bases; junction bases not matched to a gene: 11.

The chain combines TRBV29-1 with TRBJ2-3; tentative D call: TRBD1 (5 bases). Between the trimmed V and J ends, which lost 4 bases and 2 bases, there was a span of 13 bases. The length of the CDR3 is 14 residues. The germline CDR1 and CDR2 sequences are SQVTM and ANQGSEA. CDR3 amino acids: CSVAKGQDTDTQYF. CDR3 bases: TGCAGCGTTGCAAAGGGGCAGGACACAGATACGCAGTATTTT.

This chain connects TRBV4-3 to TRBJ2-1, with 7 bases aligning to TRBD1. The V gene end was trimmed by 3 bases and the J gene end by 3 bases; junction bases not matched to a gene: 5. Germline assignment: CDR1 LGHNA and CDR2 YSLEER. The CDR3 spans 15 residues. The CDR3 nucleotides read TGCGCCAGCAGCCATCGACAGGGCATCTACAATGAGCAGTTCTTC. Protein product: CASSHRQGIYNEQFF.

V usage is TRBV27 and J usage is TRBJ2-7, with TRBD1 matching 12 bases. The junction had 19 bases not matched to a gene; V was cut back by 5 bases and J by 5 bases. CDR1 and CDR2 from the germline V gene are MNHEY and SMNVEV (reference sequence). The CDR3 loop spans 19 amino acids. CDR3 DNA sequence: TGTGCCAGCAGTCTGGGAACCAGGGGACAGGGGGCCCCTTTCGACGAGCAGTACTTC. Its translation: CASSLGTRGQGAPFDEQYF.

The chain's CDR3 is CASSSLGENEQFF. CDR3 nucleotides: TGTGCCAGCAGCTCCCTCGGTGAGAATGAGCAGTTCTTC. The chain joins TRBV7-9 to TRBJ2-1; no definite D call. This CDR3 is 13 amino acids long. From germline, CDR1 is SEHNR and CDR2 FQNEAQ (reference sequence). V lost 4 bases and J lost 7, with 11 bases in between.

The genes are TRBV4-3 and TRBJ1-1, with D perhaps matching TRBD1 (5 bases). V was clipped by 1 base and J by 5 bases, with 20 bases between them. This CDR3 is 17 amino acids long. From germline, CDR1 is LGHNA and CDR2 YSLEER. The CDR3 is CASSQAPGRLLGTEAFF. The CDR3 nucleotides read TGCGCCAGCAGCCAAGCCCCAGGGAGGTTGTTGGGAACTGAAGCTTTCTTT.

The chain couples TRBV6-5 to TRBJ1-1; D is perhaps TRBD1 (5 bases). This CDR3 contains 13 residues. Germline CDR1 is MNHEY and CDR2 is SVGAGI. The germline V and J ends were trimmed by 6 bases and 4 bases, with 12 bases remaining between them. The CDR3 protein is CASSQGPITEAFF. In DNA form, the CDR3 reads TGTGCCAGCAGCCAGGGTCCGATCACTGAAGCTTTCTTT.

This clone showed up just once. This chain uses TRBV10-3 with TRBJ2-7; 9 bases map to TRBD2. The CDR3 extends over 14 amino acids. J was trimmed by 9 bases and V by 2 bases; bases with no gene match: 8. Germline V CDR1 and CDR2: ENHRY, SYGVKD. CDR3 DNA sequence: TGTGCCATCAGTGAGGAGACTAGCGGCACGGGGCAGTACTTC. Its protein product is CAISEETSGTGQYF.

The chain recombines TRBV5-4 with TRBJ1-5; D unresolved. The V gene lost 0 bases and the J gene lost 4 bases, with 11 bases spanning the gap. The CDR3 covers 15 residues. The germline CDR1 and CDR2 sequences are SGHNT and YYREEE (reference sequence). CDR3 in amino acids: CASSLAGRPNQPQHF. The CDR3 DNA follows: TGTGCCAGCAGCTTGGCCGGGAGGCCAAATCAGCCCCAGCATTTT. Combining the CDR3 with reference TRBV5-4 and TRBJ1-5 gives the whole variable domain ETGVTQSPTHLIKTRGQQVTLRCSSQSGHNTVSWYQQALGQGPQFIFQYYREEENGRGNFPPRFSGLQFPNYSSELNVNALELDDSALYLCASSLAGRPNQPQHFGDGTRLSIL.

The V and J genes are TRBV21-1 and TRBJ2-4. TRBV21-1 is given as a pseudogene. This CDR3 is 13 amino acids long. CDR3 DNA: TGTGCCAGCAGTCCGGTAGGGGAGCGTGATCGGTACTTC. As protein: CASSPVGERDRYF.

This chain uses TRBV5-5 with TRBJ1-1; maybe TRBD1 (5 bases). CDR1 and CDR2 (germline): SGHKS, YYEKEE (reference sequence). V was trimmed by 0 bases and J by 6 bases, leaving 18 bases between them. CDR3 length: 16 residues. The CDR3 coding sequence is TGTGCCAGCAGCTTGGGGGGAGGACGGGACGGTTCTGAAGCTTTCTTT. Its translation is CASSLGGGRDGSEAFF.

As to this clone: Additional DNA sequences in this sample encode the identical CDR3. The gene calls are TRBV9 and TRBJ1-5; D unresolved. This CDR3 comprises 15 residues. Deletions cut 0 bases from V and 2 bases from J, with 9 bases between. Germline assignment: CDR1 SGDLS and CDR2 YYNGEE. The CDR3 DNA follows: TGTGCCAGCAGCGTAGACCCTGGGGGCAATCAGCCCCAGCATTTT. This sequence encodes CASSVDPGGNQPQHF. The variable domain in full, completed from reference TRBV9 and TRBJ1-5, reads DSGVTQTPKHLITATGQRVTLRCSPRSGDLSVYWYQQSLDQGLQFLIQYYNGEERAKGNILERFSAQQFPDLHSELNLSSLELGDSALYFCASSVDPGGNQPQHFGDGTRLSIL.

CDR3 in amino acids: CASSLRLTMAGPGELFF. As DNA, the CDR3 is TGTGCCAGTAGTCTTCGATTGACTATGGCTGGACCCGGGGAGCTGTTTTTT. V is TRBV19 and J is TRBJ2-2; a weak D match, TRBD2 (5 bases). Trimming shortened V by 5 bases and J by 6 bases, and 22 bases separated the two germline ends. The CDR3 length is 17 residues. Germline V gene lookup returns CDR1 LNHDA and CDR2 SQIVND (reference sequence).

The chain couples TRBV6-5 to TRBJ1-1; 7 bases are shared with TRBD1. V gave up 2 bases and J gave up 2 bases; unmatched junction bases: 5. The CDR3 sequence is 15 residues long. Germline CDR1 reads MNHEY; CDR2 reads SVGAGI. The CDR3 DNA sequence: TGTGCCAGCAGTTACACTTGGGACAGCAACACTGAAGCTTTCTTT. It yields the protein CASSYTWDSNTEAFF.

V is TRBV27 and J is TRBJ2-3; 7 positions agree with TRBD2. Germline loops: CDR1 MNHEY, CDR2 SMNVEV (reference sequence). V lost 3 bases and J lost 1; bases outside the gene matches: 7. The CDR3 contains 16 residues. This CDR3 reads CASSFFTGGGTDTQYF. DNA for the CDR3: TGTGCCAGCAGTTTTTTCACGGGAGGAGGCACAGATACGCAGTATTTT.

DNA for the CDR3: TGTGCCAGCAGCTTGGGGCAACACCCCTATGGCTACACCTTC. This codes for CASSLGQHPYGYTF. The rearrangement joins TRBV5-5 to TRBJ1-2; D is unresolved. The V end was cut by 0 bases, the J end by 4 bases, with 10 bases between. CDR1 and CDR2 (germline): SGHKS, YYEKEE (reference sequence). The CDR3 is made up of 14 amino acids.

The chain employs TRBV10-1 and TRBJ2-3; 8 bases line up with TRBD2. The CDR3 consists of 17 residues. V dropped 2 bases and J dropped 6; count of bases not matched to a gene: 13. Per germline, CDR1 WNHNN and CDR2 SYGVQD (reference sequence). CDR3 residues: CASSEEISGDPSDTQYF. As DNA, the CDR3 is TGCGCCAGCAGTGAGGAGATTAGCGGGGACCCCAGTGATACGCAGTATTTT.

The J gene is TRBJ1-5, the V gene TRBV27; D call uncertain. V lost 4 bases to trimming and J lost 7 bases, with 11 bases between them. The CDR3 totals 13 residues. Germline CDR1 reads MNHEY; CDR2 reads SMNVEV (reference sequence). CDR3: CASSYVREQPQHF. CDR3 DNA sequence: TGTGCCAGCAGTTACGTCCGGGAACAGCCCCAGCATTTT.

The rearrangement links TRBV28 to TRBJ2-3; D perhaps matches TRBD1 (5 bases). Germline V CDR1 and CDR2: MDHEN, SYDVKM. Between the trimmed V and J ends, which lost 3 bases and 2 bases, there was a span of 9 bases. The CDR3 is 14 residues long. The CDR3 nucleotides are TGTGCCAGCAGTTTTCGGACATTCACAGATACGCAGTATTTT. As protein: CASSFRTFTDTQYF.

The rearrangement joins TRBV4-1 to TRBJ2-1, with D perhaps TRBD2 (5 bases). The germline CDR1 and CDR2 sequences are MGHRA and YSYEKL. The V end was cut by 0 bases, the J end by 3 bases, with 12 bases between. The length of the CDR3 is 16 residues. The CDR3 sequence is CASSQEEGIYYNEQFF. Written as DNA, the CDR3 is TGCGCCAGCAGCCAAGAAGAGGGTATATACTACAATGAGCAGTTCTTC.

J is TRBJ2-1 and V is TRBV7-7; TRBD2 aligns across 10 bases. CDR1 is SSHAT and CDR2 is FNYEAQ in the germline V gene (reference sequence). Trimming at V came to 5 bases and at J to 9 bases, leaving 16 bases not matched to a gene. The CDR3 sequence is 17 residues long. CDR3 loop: CASSLITSGDPQGEQFF. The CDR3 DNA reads TGTGCCAGCAGCCTAATTACTAGCGGGGATCCTCAGGGTGAGCAGTTCTTC.

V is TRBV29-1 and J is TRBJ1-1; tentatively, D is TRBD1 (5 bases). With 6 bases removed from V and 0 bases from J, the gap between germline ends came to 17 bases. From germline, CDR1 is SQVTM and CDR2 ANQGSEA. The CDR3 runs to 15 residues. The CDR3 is CSVAAQVIMNTEAFF. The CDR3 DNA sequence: TGCAGCGTGGCGGCACAGGTTATAATGAACACTGAAGCTTTCTTT.

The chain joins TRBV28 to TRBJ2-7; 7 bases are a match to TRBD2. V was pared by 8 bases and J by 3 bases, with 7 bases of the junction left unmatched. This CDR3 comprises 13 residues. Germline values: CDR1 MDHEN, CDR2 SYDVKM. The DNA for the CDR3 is TGTGCCAGCGAAGCGAGCGGGGACTACGAGCAGTACTTC. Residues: CASEASGDYEQYF.

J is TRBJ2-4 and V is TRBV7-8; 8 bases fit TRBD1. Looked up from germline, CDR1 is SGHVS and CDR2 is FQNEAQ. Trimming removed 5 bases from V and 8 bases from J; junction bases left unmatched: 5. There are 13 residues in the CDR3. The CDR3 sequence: CASSGQGRDIQYF. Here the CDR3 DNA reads TGTGCCAGCAGCGGACAGGGTCGGGACATTCAGTACTTC.

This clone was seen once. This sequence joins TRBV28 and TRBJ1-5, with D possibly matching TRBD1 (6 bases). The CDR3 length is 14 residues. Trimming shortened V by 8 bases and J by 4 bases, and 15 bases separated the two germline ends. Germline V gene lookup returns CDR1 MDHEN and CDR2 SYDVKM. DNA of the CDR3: TGTGCCAGCGATGAGACAGGTAGAAATCAGCCCCAGCATTTT. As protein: CASDETGRNQPQHF. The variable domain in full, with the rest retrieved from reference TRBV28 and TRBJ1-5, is DVKVTQSSRYLVKRTGEKVFLECVQDMDHENMFWYRQDPGLGLRLIYFSYDVKMKEKGDIPEGYSVSREKKERFSLILESASTNQTSMYLCASDETGRNQPQHFGDGTRLSIL.

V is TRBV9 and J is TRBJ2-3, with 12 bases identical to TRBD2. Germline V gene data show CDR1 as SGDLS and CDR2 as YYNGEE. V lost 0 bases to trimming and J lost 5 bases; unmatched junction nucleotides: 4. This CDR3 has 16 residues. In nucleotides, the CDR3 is TGTGCCAGCAGCGTAGGGCTAGCGGGAGGGAGAGATACGCAGTATTTT. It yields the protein CASSVGLAGGRDTQYF.

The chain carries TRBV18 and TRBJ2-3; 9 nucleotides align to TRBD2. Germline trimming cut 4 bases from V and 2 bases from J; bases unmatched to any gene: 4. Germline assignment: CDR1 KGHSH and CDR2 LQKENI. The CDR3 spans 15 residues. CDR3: CASSQPGLATDTQYF. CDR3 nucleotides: TGTGCCAGCTCACAACCGGGACTAGCCACAGATACGCAGTATTTT. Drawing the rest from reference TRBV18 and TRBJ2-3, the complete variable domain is NAGVMQNPRHLVRRRGQEARLRCSPMKGHSHVYWYRQLPEEGLKFMVYLQKENIIDESGMPKERFSAEFPKEGPSILRIQQVVRGDSAAYFCASSQPGLATDTQYFGPGTRLTVL.